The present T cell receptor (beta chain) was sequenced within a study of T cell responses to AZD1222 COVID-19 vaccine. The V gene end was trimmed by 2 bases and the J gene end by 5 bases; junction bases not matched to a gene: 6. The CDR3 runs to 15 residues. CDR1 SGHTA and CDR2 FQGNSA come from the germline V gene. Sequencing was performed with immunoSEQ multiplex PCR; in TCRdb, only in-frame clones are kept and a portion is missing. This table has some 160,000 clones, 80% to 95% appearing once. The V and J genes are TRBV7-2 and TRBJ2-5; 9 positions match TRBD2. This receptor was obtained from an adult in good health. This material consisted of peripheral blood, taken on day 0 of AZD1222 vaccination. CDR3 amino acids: CASSLMRGGLETQYF. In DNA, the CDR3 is TGTGCCAGCAGCTTAATGCGGGGGGGCCTCGAGACCCAGTACTTC.